There are a few counts of the clone carrying this T cell receptor beta chain. What it recognizes is unknown. The data were taken from a study of OX40 agonist ivuxolimab in advanced cancers. Overall study findings and caveats: Also present in some nonresponders was a low level of normalized T-cell clonal expansion. Dosing at 0.1 to 3.0 mg/kg was accompanied by clonal expansion of CD4+ and CD8+ blood T cells by week 6. At 0.1-3.0 mg/kg, partial responders had clonal expansion among the lowest observed.

The CDR3 has 14 amino acids. V trimming: 1 base; J trimming: 11 bases; junction bases outside the gene matches: 9. Germline lookup yields CDR1 MDHEN and CDR2 SYDVKM. Clones were read by immunoSEQ multiplex PCR, and TCRdb kept only the in-frame ones, dropping some. In the table there are tens of thousands of clones, roughly four fifths of which are singletons. Researchers took blood at baseline, on cycle 4 day 1, and on cycle 7 day 1. The sequencing here drew on CD4+ or CD8+ T cells sorted from blood, taken in a trial of the OX40 agonist ivuxolimab. The chain employs TRBV28 and TRBJ1-1, with TRBD1 matching 8 bases. This TCR came from an adult with an advanced solid tumor such as melanoma, head and neck, liver or kidney cancer. In DNA form, the CDR3 reads TGTGCCAGCAGTTTATCAGGGGGCCATAGTAGGGCTTTCTTT. Its translation is CASSLSGGHSRAFF.